A selection of T cell receptor beta chains follows, all from one sample in a study of early T cells in non-severe SARS-CoV-2 infection. In TCRdb, the 5' RACE reads were re-called with MiXCR into one record per CDR3 protein. Counted here are roughly 80,000 distinct CDR3 sequences, about 9.6% occurring once; the ten biggest clones make up roughly 5%. Sequences were obtained from whole blood. The source is an adult who was a healthcare worker with PCR-confirmed SARS-CoV-2 infection or an uninfected control (not recorded which). Both conserved end residues are part of each CDR3. D genes are given only for firm matches. Clone size is given for some rows only: seen once, a few or many times, or a class if the clone is expanded.

CDR3 protein,CDR3 DNA,D gene,J gene,clone size,V gene
CASSESGLAGGRIYEQYF,TGTGCCAGCAGTGAATCGGGACTAGCGGGAGGAAGGATCTACGAGCAGTACTTC,TRBD2,TRBJ2-7,many,TRBV25-1
CASSFGSSTDTQYF,TGCGCCAGCAGCTTCGGGTCTAGCACAGATACGCAGTATTTT,NA,TRBJ2-3,many,TRBV5-1
CASRPTSGSVNEQFF,TGTGCCAGCAGACCGACTAGCGGGAGCGTTAATGAGCAGTTCTTC,TRBD2,TRBJ2-1,NA,TRBV7-9
CASSPRSGRGTDTQYF,TGTGCCAGCTCACCACGGTCAGGCCGCGGCACAGATACGCAGTATTTT,NA,TRBJ2-3,many,TRBV18
CASSLGIISAYNEQFF,TGTGCCAGCAGCTTAGGTATTATTTCGGCCTACAATGAGCAGTTCTTC,NA,TRBJ2-1,NA,TRBV11-2
CSALPPFGENTDTQYF,TGCAGTGCTCTCCCCCCTTTTGGGGAGAACACAGATACGCAGTATTTT,NA,TRBJ2-3,many,TRBV20-1
CSIRGQVGETQYF,TGCAGCATCAGGGGGCAGGTGGGAGAAACGCAGTATTTT,TRBD1,TRBJ2-3,NA,TRBV29-1
CASSPPIAGASYNEQFF,TGTGCCAGCAGCCCTCCGATAGCGGGAGCCTCCTACAATGAGCAGTTCTTC,TRBD2,TRBJ2-1,many,TRBV7-9
CASSYFSNQPQHF,TGTGCCAGTAGTTATTTTAGCAATCAGCCCCAGCATTTT,NA,TRBJ1-5,few,TRBV19
CAISEPSGKRIETQYF,TGTGCCATCAGTGAACCCAGCGGGAAGCGCATAGAGACCCAGTACTTC,TRBD2,TRBJ2-5,NA,TRBV10-3
CASSDGQSTDTQYF,TGCGCCAGCAGCGATGGACAGAGCACAGATACGCAGTATTTT,NA,TRBJ2-3,NA,TRBV5-1
CASSPGLAGEGEQYF,TGTGCCAGCAGCCCGGGACTAGCGGGAGAGGGCGAGCAGTACTTC,TRBD2,TRBJ2-7,few,TRBV4-2
CATSALDRGSDEQFF,TGTGCCACCAGTGCCCTAGACAGGGGGTCCGATGAGCAGTTCTTC,TRBD1,TRBJ2-1,NA,TRBV24-1
CASSRGQGSSYEQYF,TGCGCCAGCAGCCGGGGACAGGGGAGCTCCTACGAGCAGTACTTC,TRBD1,TRBJ2-7,NA,TRBV5-1
CASSTTAVRANVLTF,TGTGCCAGCAGCACCACCGCCGTCCGGGCCAACGTCCTGACTTTC,NA,TRBJ2-6,many,TRBV7-9
CASSLGQGTIYF,TGTGCCAGCAGTTTAGGTCAAGGCACCATATATTTT,NA,TRBJ1-3,many,TRBV12-3/TRBV12-4
CASSLAWGLSSYEQYF,TGTGCCAGCAGTTTGGCGTGGGGGCTGAGCTCCTACGAGCAGTACTTC,NA,TRBJ2-7,few,TRBV27
CAWSAPGLQGGEQYF,TGTGCCTGGTCCGCCCCAGGTTTACAGGGAGGCGAGCAGTACTTC,NA,TRBJ2-7,many,TRBV30
CASSLEGGLAKNIQYF,TGTGCCAGCAGTTTGGAAGGGGGACTAGCCAAAAACATTCAGTACTTC,NA,TRBJ2-4,many,TRBV27
CASSLEVGRALDTQYF,TGTGCCAGCAGCTTGGAAGTGGGACGCGCCTTGGATACGCAGTATTTT,NA,TRBJ2-3,few,TRBV5-4
CASSPQGYNEQFF,TGTGCCAGCAGCCCCCAGGGCTACAATGAGCAGTTCTTC,NA,TRBJ2-1,many,TRBV7-6
CASSTGGQGAEQYF,TGTGCCAGCAGCACCGGCGGACAGGGCGCCGAGCAGTACTTC,TRBD1,TRBJ2-7,few,TRBV5-4
CSARGQRLHTDTQYF,TGCAGTGCTAGAGGTCAGCGCCTACACACAGATACGCAGTATTTT,NA,TRBJ2-3,many,TRBV20-1
CATSEDGLRRYTF,TGTGCCACCAGTGAAGACGGACTGCGGCGCTACACCTTC,NA,TRBJ1-2,NA,TRBV24-1
CASSQDRAVYYGYTF,TGCGCCAGCAGCCAAGACAGGGCCGTATATTATGGCTACACCTTC,NA,TRBJ1-2,few,TRBV4-1
CASSPGLAKGEQYF,TGTGCCAGCAGTCCGGGACTGGCAAAGGGCGAGCAGTACTTC,NA,TRBJ2-7,many,TRBV12-3/TRBV12-4
CASSPSSGYNEQFF,TGTGCCAGCTCACCATCTAGCGGATACAATGAGCAGTTCTTC,TRBD2,TRBJ2-1,few,TRBV18
CASSEAWGNEKLFF,TGTGCCAGCAGTGAAGCGTGGGGGAATGAAAAACTGTTTTTT,NA,TRBJ1-4,many,TRBV6-1
CAWETGYTEAFF,TGTGCCTGGGAAACAGGGTATACTGAAGCTTTCTTT,NA,TRBJ1-1,NA,TRBV30
CASRQGTESYEQYF,TGTGCCAGCAGACAAGGGACTGAATCTTACGAGCAGTACTTC,NA,TRBJ2-7,few,TRBV28
CASSLSTDGELFF,TGTGCCAGCAGCTTAAGTACTGACGGGGAGCTGTTTTTT,NA,TRBJ2-2,many,TRBV7-3
CASSLGGSGTAYNEQFF,TGTGCCAGCAGCTTGGGGGGTAGCGGGACGGCTTACAATGAGCAGTTCTTC,TRBD2,TRBJ2-1,few,TRBV5-4
CASSQRKTSANEKLFF,TGTGCCAGCAGCCAACGCAAGACAAGCGCTAATGAAAAACTGTTTTTT,NA,TRBJ1-4,many,TRBV3-1
CASSDAVTGANVLTF,TGTGCCAGCAGCGATGCAGTGACGGGGGCCAACGTCCTGACTTTC,NA,TRBJ2-6,few,TRBV6-1
CASSPLPTWPDGYTF,TGTGCCAGCTCACCACTTCCTACATGGCCCGATGGCTACACCTTC,NA,TRBJ1-2,many,TRBV18
CATSDPGGANVLTF,TGTGCCACCAGTGACCCCGGGGGGGCCAACGTCCTGACTTTC,NA,TRBJ2-6,many,TRBV24-1
CASCPTVFSPLHF,TGTGCCAGCTGCCCGACAGTATTTTCACCCCTCCACTTT,NA,TRBJ1-6,many,TRBV6-1
CASSQRGRDGYTF,TGTGCCAGCAGCCAAAGGGGGCGTGATGGCTACACCTTC,TRBD1,TRBJ1-2,many,TRBV6-1
CASRGPGNEQFF,TGTGCCAGCAGAGGGCCGGGGAATGAGCAGTTCTTC,NA,TRBJ2-1,few,TRBV9
CASSPGTGLVEQYF,TGCGCCAGCAGCCCCGGGACAGGGTTAGTCGAGCAGTACTTC,TRBD1,TRBJ2-7,NA,TRBV5-1
CSAHTTFGGPGANVLTF,TGCAGTGCTCATACAACTTTCGGGGGCCCTGGGGCCAACGTCCTGACTTTC,NA,TRBJ2-6,NA,TRBV20-1
CASSEGLGRETQYF,TGTGCCAGCAGTGAAGGATTGGGGCGCGAGACCCAGTACTTC,NA,TRBJ2-5,many,TRBV2
CSAQDRAGGLREQYF,TGCAGTGCTCAAGACCGGGCCGGGGGTCTCCGGGAGCAGTACTTC,NA,TRBJ2-7,many,TRBV20-1
CASSWTVKVPNEQFF,TGTGCCAGCAGCTGGACCGTAAAAGTCCCCAATGAGCAGTTCTTC,NA,TRBJ2-1,NA,TRBV7-8
CASSPSHTYNEQFF,TGTGCCAGCAGTCCTAGCCATACCTACAATGAGCAGTTCTTC,NA,TRBJ2-1,NA,TRBV27
CASRTGPGNYEQYF,TGCGCCAGCAGGACCGGACCCGGAAACTACGAGCAGTACTTC,NA,TRBJ2-7,many,TRBV10-2
CAWSGGAISGANVLTF,TGTGCCTGGAGTGGAGGGGCGATCTCTGGGGCCAACGTCCTGACTTTC,NA,TRBJ2-6,few,TRBV30
CASSEKLTQYF,TGTGCCAGCAGTGAGAAGTTGACGCAGTATTTT,NA,TRBJ2-3,NA,TRBV6-1
CASSRTNQPQHF,TGTGCCAGCAGCCGGACAAATCAGCCCCAGCATTTT,NA,TRBJ1-5,many,TRBV28
CASSNIAGNSYNEQFF,TGTGCCAGCAGTAATATAGCGGGTAACTCCTACAATGAGCAGTTCTTC,TRBD2,TRBJ2-1,NA,TRBV27
CSARAAATNYGYTF,TGCAGTGCTCGCGCGGCAGCTACTAACTATGGCTACACCTTC,NA,TRBJ1-2,many,TRBV20-1
CSALLAGAVEQFF,TGCAGTGCTCTGCTAGCGGGAGCGGTTGAGCAGTTCTTC,TRBD2,TRBJ2-1,NA,TRBV20-1
CSAPGTSGWSGRVDEQFF,TGCAGTGCCCCCGGGACTAGCGGGTGGAGTGGGCGGGTCGATGAGCAGTTCTTC,TRBD2,TRBJ2-1,few,TRBV20-1
CASSFQGGIEQYF,TGTGCCAGCAGTTTTCAGGGGGGTATCGAGCAGTACTTC,NA,TRBJ2-7,NA,TRBV6-5